This is a list of T cell receptor beta chains from one sample in a study of blood T cell repertoires in COVID-19. Here immunoSEQ multiplex PCR was the method, and the copy in TCRdb shows in-frame clones only, minus some. The data hold 350,000 to 400,000 clones, with about 90% observed a single time. Source material: PBMCs or T cells enriched from blood (not recorded which). Source of these receptors: a young woman who had recovered from COVID-19. The CDR3 runs from the conserved cysteine through the conserved F or W.

v_gene: TRBV6-2/TRBV6-3
len: 12
CDR3aa: CASSYDGRDAFF

v_gene: TRBV6-6
len: 15
CDR3aa: CASRQTSGSDNEQFF

v_gene: TRBV28
len: 14
CDR3aa: CASSLRAFAGELFF

v_gene: TRBV12-5
len: 12
CDR3aa: CASGSSGHEQYF

v_gene: TRBV7-7
len: 17
CDR3aa: CASSLTYSRGERETQYF

v_gene: TRBV19
len: 14
CDR3aa: CASRPAGDDYGYTF

v_gene: TRBV7-9
len: 11
CDR3aa: CASSTSREQFF

v_gene: TRBV18
len: 13
CDR3aa: CASSPEGGTEQFF

v_gene: TRBV5-4
len: 18
CDR3aa: CASSLDGQGSLGNEKLFF

v_gene: TRBV27
len: 12
CDR3aa: CASSSGINEQYF

v_gene: TRBV27
len: 15
CDR3aa: CASNPAGRANYGYTF

v_gene: TRBV3-1/TRBV3-2
len: 15
CDR3aa: CASSLTDRGHAEAFF

v_gene: TRBV24-1
len: 15
CDR3aa: CATSDSGPYNSPLHF

v_gene: TRBV28
len: 17
CDR3aa: CASTPHGWSSYNSPLHF

v_gene: TRBV6-5
len: 14
CDR3aa: CASSRTGSNNGYTF

v_gene: TRBV6-5
len: 13
CDR3aa: CASMGDRVHGYTF

v_gene: TRBV25-1
len: 16
CDR3aa: CASSETTLGGWYGYTF

v_gene: TRBV19
len: 14
CDR3aa: CASRRRFLNTEAFF

v_gene: TRBV3-1/TRBV3-2
len: 14
CDR3aa: CASSYRTSLNEQFF

v_gene: TRBV7-8
len: 15
CDR3aa: CASNGLRDRSYEQYF

v_gene: TRBV9
len: 13
CDR3aa: CASSVEFEGGQFF

v_gene: TRBV30
len: 12
CDR3aa: CAWSVLQETQYF

v_gene: TRBV28
len: 15
CDR3aa: CASSFRTVRGQPQHF

v_gene: TRBV19
len: 14
CDR3aa: CASSSRGVSYEQYF

v_gene: TRBV3-1/TRBV3-2
len: 15
CDR3aa: CASNQWTSDEETQYF

v_gene: TRBV15
len: 15
CDR3aa: CATSREWSNTDTQYF

v_gene: TRBV18
len: 16
CDR3aa: CASSPPRQGARNEQFF

v_gene: TRBV5-6
len: 14
CDR3aa: CASSLGSGGAKAFF

v_gene: TRBV5-1
len: 12
CDR3aa: CASREGTVEAFF

v_gene: TRBV11-3
len: 15
CDR3aa: CASSHPGGVGNEQFF

v_gene: TRBV29-1
len: 14
CDR3aa: CSGTGGELADTQYF

v_gene: TRBV25-1
len: 17
CDR3aa: CASSEYKVTGGADTQYF

v_gene: TRBV3-1/TRBV3-2
len: 14
CDR3aa: CACGGPATPGEQYF

v_gene: TRBV27
len: 16
CDR3aa: CASSLVGDRRGEKLFF

v_gene: TRBV4-1
len: 15
CDR3aa: CASSQSGQGSTEAFF

v_gene: TRBV9
len: 14
CDR3aa: CASSVDRANEKLFF

v_gene: TRBV3-1/TRBV3-2
len: 13
CDR3aa: CASSLGQGKTYTF

v_gene: TRBV2
len: 14
CDR3aa: CASSDRAGANVLTF

v_gene: TRBV19
len: 11
CDR3aa: CASRLADEQFF

v_gene: TRBV7-6
len: 17
CDR3aa: CASSPGVAGEFYNEQFF

v_gene: TRBV6-1
len: 13
CDR3aa: CASSDVQADTIYF

v_gene: TRBV10-3
len: 16
CDR3aa: CAISDLARAVFYEQYF

v_gene: TRBV11-3
len: 16
CDR3aa: CASSLGRTYSNQPQHF